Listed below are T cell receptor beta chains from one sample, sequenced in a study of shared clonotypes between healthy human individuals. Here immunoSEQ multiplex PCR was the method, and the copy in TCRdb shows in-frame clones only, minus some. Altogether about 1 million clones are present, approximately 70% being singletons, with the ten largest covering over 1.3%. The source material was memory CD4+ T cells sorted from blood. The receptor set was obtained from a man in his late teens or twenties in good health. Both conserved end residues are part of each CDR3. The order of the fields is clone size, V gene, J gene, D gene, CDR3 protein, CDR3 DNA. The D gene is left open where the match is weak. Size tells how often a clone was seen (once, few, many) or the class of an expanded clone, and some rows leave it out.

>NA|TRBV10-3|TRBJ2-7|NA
CAIGLTYEQYF
TGTGCCATCGGCCTAACCTACGAGCAGTACTTC
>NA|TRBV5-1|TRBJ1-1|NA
CASSLDRGRAFF
TGCGCCAGCAGCTTGGACCGGGGGAGGGCTTTCTTT
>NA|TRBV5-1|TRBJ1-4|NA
CASSFQGMDEKLFF
TGCGCCAGCAGCTTCCAGGGGATGGATGAAAAACTGTTTTTT
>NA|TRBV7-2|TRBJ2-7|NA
CASSLLANYEQYF
TGTGCCAGCAGCTTACTAGCGAACTACGAGCAGTACTTC
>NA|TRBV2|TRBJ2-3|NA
CASSEQGTSTDTQYF
TGTGCCAGCAGTGAGCAGGGAACTAGCACAGATACGCAGTATTTT
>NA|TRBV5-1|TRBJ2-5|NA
CASSSRAGETQYF
TGCGCCAGCAGCTCTAGGGCCGGGGAGACCCAGTACTTC
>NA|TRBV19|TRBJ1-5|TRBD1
CASSIAGGRVRAFNSNQPQHF
TGTGCCAGTAGTATTGCAGGGGGCAGAGTACGAGCCTTCAATAGCAATCAGCCCCAGCATTTT
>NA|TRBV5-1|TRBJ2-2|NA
CASSLRTYTGELFF
TGCGCCAGCAGCTTAAGGACCTACACCGGGGAGCTGTTTTTT
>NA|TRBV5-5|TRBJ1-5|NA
CASSLVDGINQPQHF
TGTGCCAGCAGCTTGGTGGACGGGATTAATCAGCCCCAGCATTTT
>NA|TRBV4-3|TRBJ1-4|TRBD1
CASSQESQGARNEKLFF
TGCGCCAGCAGCCAAGAGTCACAGGGGGCGCGTAATGAAAAACTGTTTTTT
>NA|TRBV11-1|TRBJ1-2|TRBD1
CASSFTGDYGYTF
TGTGCCAGCAGCTTTACAGGGGACTATGGCTACACCTTC
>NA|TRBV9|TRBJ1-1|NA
CASSPSEGRVAFF
TGTGCCAGCAGCCCTTCCGAGGGCAGGGTGGCTTTCTTT
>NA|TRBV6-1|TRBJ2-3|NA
CASSEGGDTQYF
TGTGCCAGCAGTGAAGGGGGGGATACGCAGTATTTT
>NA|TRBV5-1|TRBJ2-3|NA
CASSPVGGGGIDTQYF
TGCGCCAGCAGCCCCGTAGGGGGGGGAGGTATAGATACGCAGTATTTT
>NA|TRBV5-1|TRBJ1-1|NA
CASSLMPSNTEAFF
TGCGCCAGCAGCTTGATGCCGTCAAACACTGAAGCTTTCTTT
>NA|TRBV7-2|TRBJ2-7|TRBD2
CASSLASGRMNSYEQYF
TGTGCCAGCAGCTTAGCTAGCGGGAGGATGAACTCCTACGAGCAGTACTTC
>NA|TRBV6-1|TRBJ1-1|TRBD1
CASSPQGGLDEAFF
TGTGCCAGCAGTCCCCAGGGGGGCCTCGATGAAGCTTTCTTT
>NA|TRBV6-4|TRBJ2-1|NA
CASSRTIIKRAIYNEQFF
TGTGCCAGCAGCCGAACCATTATCAAGCGGGCGATATACAATGAGCAGTTCTTC
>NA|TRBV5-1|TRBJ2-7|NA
CASSPAGGGEQYF
TGCGCCAGCAGCCCGGCCGGGGGAGGCGAGCAGTACTTC
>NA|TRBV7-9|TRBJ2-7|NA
CASSSAGEQYF
TGTGCCAGCAGCTCGGCGGGGGAGCAGTACTTC
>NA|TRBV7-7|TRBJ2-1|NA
CASSLETASEEQFF
TGTGCTAGCAGCTTAGAAACCGCGTCGGAGGAGCAGTTCTTC
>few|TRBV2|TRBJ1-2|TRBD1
CASSSFLGTGSSGYTF
TGTGCCAGCAGTAGTTTTTTGGGGACAGGGTCAAGTGGCTACACCTTC
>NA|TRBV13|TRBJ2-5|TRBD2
CASSLSLRSGSETQYF
TGTGCCAGCAGCTTATCATTAAGGAGCGGGAGCGAGACCCAGTACTTC
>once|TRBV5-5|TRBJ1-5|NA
CASSLAVGSNQPQHF
TGTGCCAGCAGCTTGGCGGTTGGAAGCAATCAGCCCCAGCATTTT
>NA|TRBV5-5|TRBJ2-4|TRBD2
CASSFLAGITAGNIQYF
TGTGCCAGCAGCTTTCTAGCGGGAATCACCGCGGGGAACATTCAGTACTTC
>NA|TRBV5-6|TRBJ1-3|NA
CASSPLGGPYSGNTIYF
TGTGCCAGCAGCCCGCTAGGCGGTCCCTACTCTGGAAACACCATATATTTT
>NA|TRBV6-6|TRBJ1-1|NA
CASILRTGMNTEAFF
TGTGCCAGCATCCTAAGGACGGGGATGAACACTGAAGCTTTCTTT
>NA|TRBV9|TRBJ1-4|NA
CASSVEATNEKLFF
TGTGCCAGCAGCGTTGAGGCAACTAATGAAAAACTGTTTTTT
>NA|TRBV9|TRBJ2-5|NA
CASSVGGHRTGAQYF
TGTGCCAGCAGCGTAGGGGGACACCGTACGGGGGCCCAGTACTTC
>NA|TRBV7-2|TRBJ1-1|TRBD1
CASCPGQAYQDTEAFF
TGTGCCAGCTGTCCAGGACAGGCATACCAGGACACTGAAGCTTTCTTT
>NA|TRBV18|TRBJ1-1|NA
CASRGDQNTEAFF
TGTGCCAGCCGCGGGGACCAAAACACTGAAGCTTTCTTT
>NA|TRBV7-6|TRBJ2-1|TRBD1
CASSLTGPPPNEQFF
TGTGCCAGCAGCTTGACAGGGCCTCCCCCCAATGAGCAGTTCTTC
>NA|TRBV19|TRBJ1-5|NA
CASSEMVRQPQHF
TGTGCCAGTAGCGAGATGGTGCGCCAGCCCCAGCATTTT
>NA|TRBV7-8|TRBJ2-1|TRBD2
CASSLGGTSGSKGQFF
TGTGCCAGCAGCTTAGGTGGGACTAGCGGGAGCAAAGGGCAGTTCTTC
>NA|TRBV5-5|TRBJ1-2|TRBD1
CASSWGTGAYYGYTF
TGTGCCAGCAGCTGGGGGACAGGGGCTTACTATGGCTACACCTTC
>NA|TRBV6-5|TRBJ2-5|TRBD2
CARPSTSGGAETQYF
TGTGCCAGGCCGTCGACTAGCGGGGGGGCGGAGACCCAGTACTTC
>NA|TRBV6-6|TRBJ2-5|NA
CASSYPQGQETQYF
TGTGCCAGCAGTTACCCTCAGGGGCAAGAGACCCAGTACTTC
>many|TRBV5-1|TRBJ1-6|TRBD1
CASSLGLPQGGRKSSPLHF
TGCGCCAGCAGCTTGGGGTTGCCACAGGGGGGACGTAAGAGTTCACCCCTCCACTTT
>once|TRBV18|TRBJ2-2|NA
CASSPSAAGELFF
TGTGCCAGCTCACCGAGCGCAGCCGGGGAGCTGTTTTTT
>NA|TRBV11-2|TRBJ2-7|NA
CASSLDRSYEQYF
TGCGCCAGCAGCTTAGACAGGTCCTACGAGCAGTACTTC